Below, one T cell receptor beta chain is given with its context. Using a J-beta primer mix together with a sample-barcoded 5' primer, a second PCR was run for roughly 7 to 12 cycles. TCRdb independently ran MiXCR on the 5' RACE reads; one entry per CDR3 protein. The sample yields over a million distinct CDR3 sequences, approximately 43% seen once. This sample was included in a study of blood T cells in healthy people across ages. From germline, CDR1 is KGHDR and CDR2 SFDVKD. This CDR3 comprises 14 residues. The chain recombines TRBV24-1 with TRBJ2-7; D possibly corresponds to TRBD2 (5 bases). The DNA end is more similar to TRBJ2-5, so the J call may be wrong. The specimen was blood. This clonotype originated in a woman between 18 and 29 years old in good health. The CDR3 loop reads CATSPAPGVATQYF. The CDR3 bases are TGTGCCACCAGCCCCGCTCCCGGGGTAGCGACCCAGTACTTC.